These 17 T cell receptor beta chains originate from one sample sequenced in a study of patients and donors after allogeneic stem cell transplantation. TCRdb used MiXCR to reprocess the RT-PCR reads, holding one entry per CDR3 protein. The profile covers fewer than 500,000 distinct CDR3 sequences, with 16% appearing a single time and just over 7% taken by the ten largest. Sequencing input: blood, either unsorted or a sorted T cell fraction (not recorded which). Source of these receptors: a human donor who was either an allogeneic HSCT recipient or a stem cell or donor lymphocyte infusion donor (not recorded which). It is not recorded whose cells these are; they may come from a transplant donor.

Only a few counts were recorded for this clonotype. The chain joins TRBV7-9 to TRBJ1-3; no definite D call. CDR1 SEHNR and CDR2 FQNEAQ come from the germline V gene (reference sequence). The CDR3 is made up of 15 amino acids. Trimming took 1 base from V and 0 from J, leaving 7 bases between them. In DNA, the CDR3 is TGTGCCAGCAGCTTAGGGGCAGCCTCTGGAAACACCATATATTTT. Protein: CASSLGAASGNTIYF.

J is TRBJ2-1 and V is TRBV18; TRBD1 might be the D (5 bases). The germline gives CDR1 KGHSH, CDR2 LQKENI. The CDR3 sequence is 14 residues long. Trimming left V 2 bases short and J 5 bases short, with 10 bases between. For the CDR3, the DNA is TGTGCCAGCTCACCAAAGGGGCCACACAATGAGCAGTTCTTC. This codes for CASSPKGPHNEQFF.

This clonotype occurred once. The V and J genes are TRBV27 and TRBJ2-3; 8 positions agree with TRBD2. The trim removed 5 bases at V and 1 base at J, leaving 17 bases unmatched. The CDR3 extends over 19 amino acids. Germline CDR1 MNHEY, CDR2 SMNVEV (reference sequence). The CDR3 DNA sequence: TGTGCCAGCAGTCCATCGGCAGCGGGAGTTGTTTTGGGCACAGATACGCAGTATTTT. Encoded protein: CASSPSAAGVVLGTDTQYF.

This clonotype was observed a few times. This chain connects TRBV6-5 to TRBJ2-7; 13 bases align to TRBD2. The CDR3 spans 17 residues. The V and J ends lost 1 base and 1 base, in that order; junction bases with no gene match: 4. Per the germline V gene, CDR1 is MNHEY and CDR2 is SVGAGI. CDR3 sequence reads: CASSYYAGLAGSYEQYF. In DNA form, the CDR3 reads TGTGCCAGCAGTTACTATGCGGGACTAGCGGGATCCTACGAGCAGTACTTC.

V gene TRBV18 combines with J gene TRBJ1-1; D remains unclear. In germline, CDR1 is KGHSH, CDR2 LQKENI. Trimming removed 1 base at V and 0 bases at J, with 12 bases between. The CDR3 consists of 16 residues. Here the CDR3 reads CASSPLPTSMNTEAFF. CDR3 DNA: TGTGCCAGCTCACCACTGCCGACAAGTATGAACACTGAAGCTTTCTTT.

On this clonotype: Just one base apart from a much larger clone, this may be a read error. The CDR3 spells CASSPNGPDEHYF. Written as DNA, the CDR3 is TGCGCCAGCAGCCCTAATGGACCAGACGAGCACTACTTC. The chain has TRBV5-1 and TRBJ2-7; D gene unclear. The CDR3 loop spans 13 amino acids. The germline V gene has CDR1 SGHRS and CDR2 YFSETQ.

In its sample, this clonotype was seen many times. V usage is TRBV5-1 and J usage is TRBJ2-6; tentatively, D is TRBD1 (6 bases). The CDR3 has 14 amino acids. V gave up 4 bases and J gave up 4 bases, with 9 bases separating them. Germline CDR1 and CDR2: SGHRS and YFSETQ. The CDR3 DNA reads as TGCGCCAGCAGCCCAGGGGCCGGGGCCAACGTCCTGACTTTC. It codes for CASSPGAGANVLTF.

The V and J genes are TRBV13 and TRBJ1-1; possible D gene TRBD1, 6 bases. Trimming took 0 bases from V and 5 from J, leaving 10 bases between them. Looked up from germline, CDR1 is PRHDT and CDR2 is FYEKMQ (reference sequence). CDR3 length equals 14 residues. The CDR3 sequence is CASSLGLGGTEAFF. The CDR3 region has the DNA TGTGCCAGCAGCTTAGGACTAGGGGGGACTGAAGCTTTCTTT.

In its sample, this clonotype was seen a few times. V usage is TRBV20-1 and J usage is TRBJ1-1; 7 bases agree with TRBD1. V gave up 4 bases and J gave up 2 bases; unmatched junction bases: 16. The CDR3 runs 17 residues. Looked up from germline, CDR1 is DFQATT and CDR2 is SNEGSKA (reference sequence). This CDR3 reads CSAIHRGSIWINTEAFF. CDR3 DNA: TGCAGTGCTATACACAGGGGATCAATTTGGATAAACACTGAAGCTTTCTTT.

This clonotype came up many times. This sequence joins TRBV12-3 or TRBV12-4 and TRBJ2-1; no clear D gene. Trimming stripped 2 bases from V and 8 bases from J, with 7 bases between. The CDR3 consists of 12 residues. CDR3 coding DNA: TGTGCCAGCAGTTTAACGACCCATGAGCAGTTCTTC. Residues: CASSLTTHEQFF.

There are many counts of this clonotype. The chain joins TRBV2 to TRBJ2-7; possible D gene TRBD2, 6 bases. This CDR3 contains 15 residues. Germline V gene data show CDR1 as SNHLY and CDR2 as FYNNEI. V shed 8 bases and J shed 6 bases, with 23 bases lying between them. The CDR3, as DNA: TGTGCCAGCCTGGAGGGCGGACTTAGAAAGGTCGAGCAGTACTTC. Its translation is CASLEGGLRKVEQYF.

The chain couples TRBV6-1 to TRBJ2-7; 10 bases are shared with TRBD1. Germline CDR1 reads MNHNS; CDR2 reads SASEGT. This CDR3 spans 14 amino acids. V shed 5 bases and J 6 bases; nucleotides not matched to a gene: 7. CDR3 nucleotides: TGTGCCAGCAGTAGCGGGACAGGGGATCGCGAGCAGTACTTC. Its protein product is CASSSGTGDREQYF.

This clonotype showed up many times. J is TRBJ2-2 and V is TRBV9, with D possibly being TRBD2 (6 bases). Germline V gives CDR1 SGDLS, CDR2 YYNGEE. The CDR3 contains 15 residues. Trimming took off 0 bases at V and 2 bases at J, with 8 bases between the two ends. The CDR3: CASSVVGLNTGELFF. CDR3 in DNA: TGTGCCAGCAGCGTAGTGGGACTTAACACCGGGGAGCTGTTTTTT.

The chain uses TRBV10-3 and TRBJ1-5; D ambiguous. The V gene lost 2 bases and the J gene lost 7 bases, with 12 bases spanning the gap. Germline loops: CDR1 ENHRY, CDR2 SYGVKD. The CDR3 covers 14 residues. CDR3 region: CAISEASIGQPQHF. CDR3 sequence (DNA): TGTGCCATCAGTGAGGCATCTATAGGGCAGCCCCAGCATTTT.

The table lists this clonotype with many counts. The rearrangement joins TRBV24-1 to TRBJ2-3, with D hard to call. Looked up from germline, CDR1 is KGHDR and CDR2 is SFDVKD. The CDR3 runs to 14 residues. V shed 0 bases and J shed 2 bases, with 5 bases lying between them. CDR3 region: CATSDLGNTDTQYF. The CDR3 DNA sequence: TGTGCCACCAGTGATTTGGGGAACACAGATACGCAGTATTTT.

This clonotype occurred a few times. The V gene is TRBV5-1, the J gene TRBJ2-2; D gene unclear. Trimming removed 0 bases at V and 6 bases at J, with 9 bases between. There are 14 residues in the CDR3. Germline loops: CDR1 SGHRS, CDR2 YFSETQ. The CDR3 sequence is CASSLEGFSGELFF. CDR3 nucleotide sequence: TGCGCCAGCAGCTTGGAGGGCTTCTCCGGGGAGCTGTTTTTT.

This clonotype was observed a handful of times. The J gene is TRBJ1-6, the V gene TRBV11-2; no clear D gene. Germline CDR1 and CDR2: SGHAT and FQNNGV. The V and J ends lost 5 bases and 6 bases respectively, with 26 bases between them. The CDR3 is 19 residues long. The CDR3 DNA reads TGTGCCAGCAGCGCGTCTCCCGTTGAGGATTCTTCACGTAATTCACCCCTCCACTTT. Its translation is CASSASPVEDSSRNSPLHF.